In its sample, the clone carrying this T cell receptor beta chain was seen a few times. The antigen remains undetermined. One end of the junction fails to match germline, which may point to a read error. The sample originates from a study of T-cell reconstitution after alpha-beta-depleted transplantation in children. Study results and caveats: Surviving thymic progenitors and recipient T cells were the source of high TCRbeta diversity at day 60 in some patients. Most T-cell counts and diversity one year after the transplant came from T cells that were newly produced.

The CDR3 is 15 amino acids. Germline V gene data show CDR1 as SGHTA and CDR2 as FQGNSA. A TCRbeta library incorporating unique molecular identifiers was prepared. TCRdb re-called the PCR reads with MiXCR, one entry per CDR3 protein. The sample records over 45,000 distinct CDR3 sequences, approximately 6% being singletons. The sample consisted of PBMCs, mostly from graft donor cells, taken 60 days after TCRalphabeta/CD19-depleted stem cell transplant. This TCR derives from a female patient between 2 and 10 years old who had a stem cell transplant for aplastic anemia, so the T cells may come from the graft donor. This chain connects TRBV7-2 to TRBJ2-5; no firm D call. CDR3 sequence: CASSLGRGYQETLYF. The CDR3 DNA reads TGTGCCAGCAGCTTAGGGCGCGGATACCAAGAGACCCTGTACTTC.